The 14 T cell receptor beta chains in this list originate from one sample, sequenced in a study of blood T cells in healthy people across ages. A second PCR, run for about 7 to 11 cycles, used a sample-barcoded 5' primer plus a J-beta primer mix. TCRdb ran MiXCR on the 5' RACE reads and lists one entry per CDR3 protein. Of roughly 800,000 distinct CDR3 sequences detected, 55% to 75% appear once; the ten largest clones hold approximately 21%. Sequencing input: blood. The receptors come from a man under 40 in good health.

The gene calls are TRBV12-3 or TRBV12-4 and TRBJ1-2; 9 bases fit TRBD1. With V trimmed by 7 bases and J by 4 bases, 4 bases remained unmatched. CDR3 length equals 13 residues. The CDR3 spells CASTLTGGYGYTF. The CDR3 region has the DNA TGTGCCAGCACCTTGACAGGGGGCTATGGCTACACCTTC.

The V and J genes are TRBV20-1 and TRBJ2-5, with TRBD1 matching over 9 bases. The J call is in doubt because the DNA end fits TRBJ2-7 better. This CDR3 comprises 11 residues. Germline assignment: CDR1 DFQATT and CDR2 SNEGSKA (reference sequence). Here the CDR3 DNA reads TGCAGTGGGGACAGGGACTACGAGCAGTACTTC. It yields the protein CSGDRDYEQYF.

Here the CDR3 DNA reads TGTGCCGGACAGGGGCCTAATGAAAAACTGTTTTTT. Protein sequence: CAGQGPNEKLFF. This rearrangement joins TRBV28 to TRBJ1-4, with TRBD1 matching 9 bases. This CDR3 is 12 amino acids long. Germline CDR1 MDHEN, CDR2 SYDVKM. V was pared by 11 bases and J by 3 bases, with 1 base of the junction left unmatched.

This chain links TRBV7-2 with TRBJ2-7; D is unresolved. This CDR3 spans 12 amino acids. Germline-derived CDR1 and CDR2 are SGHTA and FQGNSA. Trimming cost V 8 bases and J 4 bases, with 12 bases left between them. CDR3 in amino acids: CASGEVRYEQYF. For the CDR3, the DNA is TGTGCCAGCGGCGAAGTCCGGTACGAGCAGTACTTC. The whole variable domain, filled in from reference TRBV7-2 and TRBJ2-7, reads GAGVSQSPSNKVTEKGKDVELRCDPISGHTALYWYRQSLGQGLEFLIYFQGNSAPDKSGLPSDRFSAERTGGSVSTLTIQRTQQEDSAVYLCASGEVRYEQYFGPGTRLTVT.

CDR3 sequence: CASSPTGLDTQYF. DNA for the CDR3: TGTGCCAGCAGCCCGACGGGGCTGGATACGCAGTATTTT. The chain couples TRBV5-6 to TRBJ2-3; D possibly matches TRBD1 or TRBD2 (5 bases each). The CDR3 runs 13 residues. In germline, CDR1 is SGHDT, CDR2 YYEEEE. Trimming left V 4 bases short and J 6 bases short, with 12 bases between.

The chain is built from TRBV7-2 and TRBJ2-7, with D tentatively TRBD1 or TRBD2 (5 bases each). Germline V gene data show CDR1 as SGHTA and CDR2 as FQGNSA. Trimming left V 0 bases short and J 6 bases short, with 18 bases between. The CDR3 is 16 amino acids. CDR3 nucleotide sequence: TGTGCCAGCAGCTTAGCGCATTCAGGGAGTTCGAGCGAGCAGTACTTC. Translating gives CASSLAHSGSSSEQYF. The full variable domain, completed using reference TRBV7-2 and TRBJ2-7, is GAGVSQSPSNKVTEKGKDVELRCDPISGHTALYWYRQSLGQGLEFLIYFQGNSAPDKSGLPSDRFSAERTGGSVSTLTIQRTQQEDSAVYLCASSLAHSGSSSEQYFGPGTRLTVT.

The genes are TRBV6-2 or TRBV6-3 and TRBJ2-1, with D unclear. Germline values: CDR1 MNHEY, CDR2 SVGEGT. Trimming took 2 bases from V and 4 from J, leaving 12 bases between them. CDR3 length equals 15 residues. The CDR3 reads CASSYRVDSYNEQFF. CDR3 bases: TGTGCCAGCAGTTACCGCGTCGACTCGTACAATGAGCAGTTCTTC.

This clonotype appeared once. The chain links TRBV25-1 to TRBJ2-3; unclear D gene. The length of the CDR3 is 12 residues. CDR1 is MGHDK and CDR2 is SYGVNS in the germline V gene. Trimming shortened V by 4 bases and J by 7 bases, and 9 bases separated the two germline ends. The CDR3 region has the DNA TGTGCCAGCAGTGGAAGGGATAATACGCAGTATTTT. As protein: CASSGRDNTQYF.

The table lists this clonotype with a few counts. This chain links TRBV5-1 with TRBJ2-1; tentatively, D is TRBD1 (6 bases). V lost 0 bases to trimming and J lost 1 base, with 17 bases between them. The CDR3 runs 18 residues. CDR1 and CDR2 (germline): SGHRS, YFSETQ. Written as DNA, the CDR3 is TGCGCCAGCAGCTTGGCCCGGGACACTAGGGGTTCCTACAATGAGCAGTTCTTC. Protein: CASSLARDTRGSYNEQFF.

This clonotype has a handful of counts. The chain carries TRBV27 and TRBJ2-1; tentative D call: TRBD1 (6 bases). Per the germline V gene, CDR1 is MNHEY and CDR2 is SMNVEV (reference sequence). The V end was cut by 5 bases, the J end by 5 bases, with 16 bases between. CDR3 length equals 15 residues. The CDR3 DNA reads TGTGCCAGCAGTCCGAAACAGGGTTGGAACAATGAGCAGTTCTTC. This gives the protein CASSPKQGWNNEQFF.

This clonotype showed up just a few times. In DNA form, the CDR3 reads TGCAGTGCCGCAATCGACAGTCCGAATGAAGCTTTCTTT. Translating gives CSAAIDSPNEAFF. The chain combines TRBV20-1 with TRBJ1-1; D is perhaps TRBD1 (5 bases). V lost 6 bases, J lost 7 bases, and 18 bases lay in between. Germline V gene sequence: CDR1 DFQATT, CDR2 SNEGSKA (reference sequence). The CDR3 loop spans 13 amino acids.

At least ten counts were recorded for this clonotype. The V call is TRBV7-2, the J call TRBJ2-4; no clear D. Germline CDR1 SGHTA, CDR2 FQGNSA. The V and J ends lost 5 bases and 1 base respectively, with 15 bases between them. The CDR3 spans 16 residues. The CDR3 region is CASSPLGMEAKNIQYF. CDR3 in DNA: TGTGCCAGCAGCCCCCTGGGGATGGAGGCCAAAAACATTCAGTACTTC.

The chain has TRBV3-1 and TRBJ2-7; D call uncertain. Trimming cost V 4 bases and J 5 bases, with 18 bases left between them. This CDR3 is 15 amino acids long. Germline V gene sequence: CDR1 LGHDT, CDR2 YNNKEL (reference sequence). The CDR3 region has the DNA TGTGCCAGCAGCCTCCGGCAGAGTAGAGGAGACGAGCAGTACTTC. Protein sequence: CASSLRQSRGDEQYF.

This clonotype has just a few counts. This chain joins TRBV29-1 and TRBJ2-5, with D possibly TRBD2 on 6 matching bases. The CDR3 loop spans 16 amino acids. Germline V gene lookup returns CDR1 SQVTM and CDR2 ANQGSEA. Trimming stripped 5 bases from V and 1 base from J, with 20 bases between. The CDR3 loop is CSVSPTGGTGQETQYF. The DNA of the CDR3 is TGCAGCGTTTCCCCCACCGGAGGGACCGGCCAAGAGACCCAGTACTTC.